This TCR beta chain was captured by sequencing in a study of CD8 T cells in ankylosing spondylitis. CDR3 length: 17 amino acids. V lost 4 bases and J lost 6; bases outside the gene matches: 15. The V gene's germline CDR1 is LGHDT and CDR2 YNNKEL (reference sequence). TCRdb analysed the 5' RACE reads with MiXCR anew, one entry per CDR3 protein. Here the sample spans 250,000 to 400,000 distinct CDR3 sequences, approximately 10% being singletons. This clonotype was detected a few times. Specimen: blood, either unsorted or a sorted T cell fraction (not recorded which). V usage is TRBV3-1 and J usage is TRBJ2-3; 8 nucleotides match TRBD2. The clonotype comes from a female donor with ankylosing spondylitis or in good health (not recorded which). The CDR3 loop is CASSPPPGGHSMDTQYF. The CDR3, as DNA: TGTGCCAGCAGCCCACCCCCGGGGGGGCATTCTATGGATACGCAGTATTTT.